Each of the 30 T cell receptor beta chains below was sequenced from the same sample in a study of cytomegalovirus exposure and HLA in healthy donors. The PCR had 60 Vbeta and 13 Jbeta primers. TCRdb's copy holds only in-frame clones and misses some; the assay was immunoSEQ multiplex PCR. The sample lists fewer than 200,000 clones, 70% to 80% occurring once. The sequenced material came from PBMCs. These receptors were taken from a man under 40 in good health and CMV-seropositive.

This clone came up a few times. The chain joins TRBV5-5 to TRBJ1-1, with 8 bases matching TRBD1. CDR3 length: 13 amino acids. CDR1 and CDR2 from the germline V gene are SGHKS and YYEKEE (reference sequence). Losses at the gene ends were 6 bases for V and 5 bases for J; bases not matched to a gene: 6. The CDR3 loop is CASIGTGKTEAFF. CDR3 DNA sequence: TGTGCCAGCATCGGGACAGGCAAGACTGAAGCTTTCTTT.

V is TRBV7-9 and J is TRBJ2-3; a weak D match, TRBD1 (5 bases). CDR3 length: 14 amino acids. The germline V gene encodes CDR1 SEHNR and CDR2 FQNEAQ (reference sequence). V gave up 2 bases and J gave up 9 bases, with 15 bases separating them. The CDR3 loop reads CASSLPGSHVTQYF. The CDR3 region has the DNA TGTGCCAGCAGCTTACCAGGGTCTCATGTGACGCAGTATTTT. The variable domain in full, with the rest retrieved from reference TRBV7-9 and TRBJ2-3, is DTGVSQNPRHKITKRGQNVTFRCDPISEHNRLYWYRQTLGQGPEFLTYFQNEAQLEKSRLLSDRFSAERPKGSFSTLEIQRTEQGDSAMYLCASSLPGSHVTQYFGPGTRLTVL.

This clone has only one observation. The gene calls are TRBV30 and TRBJ2-5; maybe TRBD2 (6 bases). The CDR3 sequence is 13 residues long. The germline gives CDR1 GTSNPN, CDR2 SVGIG (reference sequence). Trimming took 3 bases from V and 2 from J, leaving 10 bases between them. The CDR3 sequence: CAWRLGGQETQYF. Written as DNA, the CDR3 is TGTGCCTGGAGACTTGGGGGGCAAGAGACCCAGTACTTC. Filled out from reference TRBV30 and TRBJ2-5, the complete variable domain reads SQTIHQWPATLVQPVGSPLSLECTVEGTSNPNLYWYRQAAGRGLQLLFYSVGIGQISSEVPQNLSASRPQDRQFILSSKKLLLSDSGFYLCAWRLGGQETQYFGPGTRLLVL.

This chain joins TRBV19 and TRBJ2-3; 12 positions agree with TRBD2. The trim removed 11 bases at V and 4 bases at J, leaving 4 bases unmatched. The germline gives CDR1 LNHDA, CDR2 SQIVND (reference sequence). The CDR3 is 13 residues long. The CDR3 region is CAVASGGADTQYF. In DNA form, the CDR3 reads TGTGCCGTAGCTAGCGGGGGGGCAGATACGCAGTATTTT.

This chain joins TRBV19 and TRBJ1-5, with 7 bases that match TRBD1. V was clipped by 7 bases and J by 3 bases; unmatched bases: 6. Looked up from germline, CDR1 is LNHDA and CDR2 is SQIVND (reference sequence). The CDR3 consists of 14 residues. The CDR3 DNA follows: TGTGCCAGTACCCTACAGGGGAACAATCAGCCCCAGCATTTT. Its translation is CASTLQGNNQPQHF. The variable domain in full, with the rest retrieved from reference TRBV19 and TRBJ1-5, is DGGITQSPKYLFRKEGQNVTLSCEQNLNHDAMYWYRQDPGQGLRLIYYSQIVNDFQKGDIAEGYSVSREKKESFPLTVTSAQKNPTAFYLCASTLQGNNQPQHFGDGTRLSIL.

This rearrangement joins TRBV29-1 to TRBJ1-2; maybe TRBD1 (5 bases). Trimming removed 7 bases at V and 7 bases at J, with 19 bases between. The CDR3 loop spans 13 amino acids. The germline CDR1 and CDR2 sequences are SQVTM and ANQGSEA. The DNA of the CDR3 is TGCAGCGCCACAATGGGGGGAGTGGGTGGCTACACCTTC. Translation gives CSATMGGVGGYTF.

There are many counts of this clone. The chain employs TRBV7-9 and TRBJ1-1; no reliable D call. CDR1 and CDR2 (germline): SEHNR, FQNEAQ (reference sequence). V lost 2 bases and J lost 5, with 12 bases in between. This CDR3 region has 14 residues. The CDR3 loop is CASSLSYRFTEAFF. Written as DNA, the CDR3 is TGTGCCAGCAGCTTATCTTACCGGTTTACTGAAGCTTTCTTT.

This clone was counted between two and nine times. The J gene is TRBJ2-2, the V gene TRBV5-6; 8 bases line up with TRBD1. V lost 2 bases to trimming and J lost 2 bases; unmatched junction nucleotides: 2. This CDR3 has 15 amino acids. The germline V gene encodes CDR1 SGHDT and CDR2 YYEEEE. For the CDR3, the DNA is TGTGCCAGCAGCTTTGGGACAGGAAACACCGGGGAGCTGTTTTTT. Its protein product is CASSFGTGNTGELFF.

As DNA, the CDR3 is TGTGCCAGCAGTTACACAGGGAAGGGCTATGGCTACACCTTC. Encoded protein: CASSYTGKGYGYTF. This sequence joins TRBV6-5 and TRBJ1-2; possible D gene TRBD1, 6 bases. In germline, CDR1 is MNHEY, CDR2 SVGAGI. V was clipped by 2 bases and J by 4 bases, with 11 bases between them. This CDR3 is built from 14 residues.

The V and J genes are TRBV7-9 and TRBJ2-7; perhaps TRBD1 as D (5 bases). The CDR3 runs to 14 residues. Germline V gene lookup returns CDR1 SEHNR and CDR2 FQNEAQ (reference sequence). V shed 4 bases and J shed 0 bases, with 10 bases lying between them. The chain's CDR3 is CASSSQESSYEQYF. The DNA of the CDR3 is TGTGCCAGCAGCTCACAGGAGAGCTCCTACGAGCAGTACTTC.

The gene calls are TRBV9 and TRBJ2-3, with unresolved D. The ends were cut back, 0 bases at V and 1 base at J, with 9 bases in the middle. Germline lookup yields CDR1 SGDLS and CDR2 YYNGEE. This CDR3 contains 15 residues. As DNA, the CDR3 is TGTGCCAGCAGCGTAGAATCGGTTGGCACAGATACGCAGTATTTT. Protein product: CASSVESVGTDTQYF.

This clone has a single count. The chain uses TRBV28 and TRBJ1-4; 8 bases match TRBD1. Germline CDR1 MDHEN, CDR2 SYDVKM. The trim removed 5 bases at V and 3 bases at J, leaving 8 bases unmatched. The length of the CDR3 is 16 residues. The CDR3 region is CASSVTGAGANEKLFF. The CDR3 region has the DNA TGTGCCAGCAGTGTGACAGGGGCCGGGGCTAATGAAAAACTGTTTTTT.

V usage is TRBV2 and J usage is TRBJ2-3; D possibly corresponds to TRBD2 (7 bases). Germline CDR1 SNHLY, CDR2 FYNNEI. The CDR3 is made up of 17 amino acids. V lost 1 base and J 5 bases, leaving 19 bases between the germline ends. The CDR3 sequence is CASSEDPGGGALDTQYF. DNA of the CDR3: TGTGCCAGCAGTGAAGACCCTGGGGGGGGCGCTTTAGATACGCAGTATTTT.

The CDR3 spells CASSIQGSYEQYF. CDR3 nucleotide sequence: TGTGCCAGTAGTATACAGGGGTCCTACGAGCAGTACTTC. V is TRBV19 and J is TRBJ2-7, with a tentative D call TRBD1 (6 bases). This CDR3 is built from 13 residues. The V gene's germline CDR1 is LNHDA and CDR2 SQIVND (reference sequence). The V gene lost 2 bases and the J gene lost 1 base, with 6 bases spanning the gap.

The CDR3 spells CASSQVPLDRGYNEQFF. The CDR3 DNA reads TGCGCCAGCAGCCAAGTTCCGTTGGACAGGGGATACAATGAGCAGTTCTTC. This chain uses TRBV4-3 with TRBJ2-1, with 9 bases lining up with TRBD1. The CDR3 is made up of 17 amino acids. V lost 1 base to trimming and J lost 4 bases; unmatched junction nucleotides: 8. Germline CDR1 reads LGHNA; CDR2 reads YSLEER.

In its sample, this clone was seen a few times. The CDR3 DNA sequence: TGTGCCAGCAGCCCGCTGACTAGCGGGGACCCCTACGAGCAGTACTTC. Translated, it gives CASSPLTSGDPYEQYF. The chain carries TRBV7-2 and TRBJ2-7; 11 bases map to TRBD2. Per germline, CDR1 SGHTA and CDR2 FQGNSA. The length of the CDR3 is 16 residues. V lost 5 bases, J lost 2 bases, and 8 bases stayed unmatched.

This sequence joins TRBV5-1 and TRBJ2-1; 10 nucleotides line up with TRBD2. The junction had 9 bases not matched to a gene; V was cut back by 0 bases and J by 9 bases. The CDR3 extends over 16 amino acids. In germline, CDR1 is SGHRS, CDR2 YFSETQ. CDR3 nucleotide sequence: TGCGCCAGCAGCTTGGCAGCGGGGGGGGCAAGAAGTGAGCAGTTCTTC. It codes for CASSLAAGGARSEQFF.

Note on this clone: A junction boundary mismatches the germline segment, possibly from a read error. Additional DNA sequences in this sample encode the identical CDR3. The V call is TRBV25-1, the J call TRBJ1-6, with a tentative D call TRBD1 (6 bases). CDR1 is MGHDK, CDR2 SYGVNS, per germline. CDR3 length equals 16 residues. CDR3 bases: TGTGCCAGTAGTGACGGACAGCTCTCCTATAATTCACCCCTCCACTTT. Encoded protein: CASSDGQLSYNSPLHF.

The rearrangement links TRBV5-4 to TRBJ2-1; tentatively, D is TRBD2 (5 bases). Trimming took off 0 bases at V and 7 bases at J, with 8 bases between the two ends. The CDR3 length is 13 residues. Germline V lookup: CDR1 SGHNT, CDR2 YYREEE (reference sequence). The CDR3 reads CASSLASGNEQFF. DNA of the CDR3: TGTGCCAGCAGCTTGGCCTCGGGGAATGAGCAGTTCTTC.

The chain joins TRBV5-1 to TRBJ2-1; 9 bases agree with TRBD2. Germline CDR1 reads SGHRS; CDR2 reads YFSETQ. This CDR3 region has 16 residues. V dropped 0 bases and J dropped 3; count of bases not matched to a gene: 4. The CDR3 spells CASSLGGGGVYNEQFF. CDR3 DNA: TGCGCCAGCAGCTTGGGGGGCGGGGGGGTCTACAATGAGCAGTTCTTC.

About this clone: Germline is not matched at one junction end, which may reflect a read error. The sample carries other DNA sequences with the same CDR3. This chain joins TRBV29-1 and TRBJ1-6, with D possibly TRBD1 on 5 matching bases. CDR1 is SQVTM and CDR2 is ANQGSEA in the germline V gene. The CDR3 spans 13 residues. The CDR3 region has the DNA TGCAGCGTTGAACCACAGGATAATTCCCCCCTCCACTTT. Translating it yields CSVEPQDNSPLHF.

This chain links TRBV15 with TRBJ1-5, with TRBD1 as a possible D gene (5 bases). Trimming took off 0 bases at V and 2 bases at J, with 11 bases between the two ends. Germline-derived CDR1 and CDR2 are LNHNV and YYDKDF (reference sequence). The CDR3 sequence is 16 residues long. The CDR3 DNA reads as TGTGCCACCAGCAGAGATCGGGGGGATGGCAATCAGCCCCAGCATTTT. This sequence encodes CATSRDRGDGNQPQHF.

This chain joins TRBV5-1 and TRBJ1-5, with a possible D match to TRBD1 (6 bases). Per germline, CDR1 SGHRS and CDR2 YFSETQ. Deletions cut 1 base from V and 1 base from J, with 12 bases between. This CDR3 region has 16 residues. CDR3 coding DNA: TGCGCCAGCAGCTTGAAAGCCAGGGGAAGCAATCAGCCCCAGCATTTT. This sequence encodes CASSLKARGSNQPQHF.

This clone was seen just once. This chain links TRBV6-6 with TRBJ2-3; D is possibly TRBD2 (6 bases). Per the germline V gene, CDR1 is MNHNY and CDR2 is SVGAGI (reference sequence). V was trimmed by 5 bases and J by 4 bases, leaving 10 bases between them. This CDR3 has 13 residues. CDR3 sequence (DNA): TGTGCCAGCAGTACGTGGGGGGCAGATACGCAGTATTTT. Protein: CASSTWGADTQYF.

The rearrangement uses TRBV6-5 and TRBJ2-4; D is uncertain. Trimming stripped 6 bases from V and 5 bases from J, with 14 bases between. This CDR3 is 14 amino acids long. Germline V gene lookup returns CDR1 MNHEY and CDR2 SVGAGI. This chain's CDR3 is CASRPRFEENIQYF. DNA of the CDR3: TGTGCCAGCAGACCTCGGTTTGAGGAAAACATTCAGTACTTC.

J is TRBJ1-4 and V is TRBV7-6; D remains unclear. Germline values: CDR1 SGHVS, CDR2 FNYEAQ. The CDR3 is made up of 13 amino acids. The V end lost 3 bases, the J end lost 7 bases, and 9 bases lay between the germline ends. The CDR3 nucleotides read TGTGCCAGCAGCTTCCCTTATAGTGAAAAACTGTTTTTT. Protein: CASSFPYSEKLFF.

This sequence joins TRBV4-2 and TRBJ2-7; 8 nucleotides line up with TRBD2. V shed 3 bases and J 2 bases; nucleotides not matched to a gene: 6. Germline assignment: CDR1 LGHNA and CDR2 YNFKEQ. The CDR3 loop spans 15 amino acids. The CDR3 DNA reads as TGTGCCAGCAGCCATCTTAGCGGGAAACCCTACGAGCAGTACTTC. The encoded protein is CASSHLSGKPYEQYF.

This clone was detected a few times. The chain links TRBV29-1 to TRBJ1-4; D unresolved. Trimming stripped 0 bases from V and 9 bases from J, with 8 bases between. This CDR3 has 12 amino acids. Germline V lookup: CDR1 SQVTM, CDR2 ANQGSEA. The CDR3 DNA reads TGCAGCGTTGAAGAATCTAGTCAAAAACTGTTTTTT. As protein: CSVEESSQKLFF.

A few counts support this clone. The gene calls are TRBV7-3 and TRBJ1-4; possibly TRBD1 for D (6 bases). This CDR3 contains 15 residues. V was trimmed by 1 base and J by 4 bases, leaving 10 bases between them. Looked up from germline, CDR1 is SGHTA and CDR2 is FQGTGA. The CDR3 DNA sequence: TGTGCCAGCAGCTTAAGTACAGGGTATAATGAAAAACTGTTTTTT. It yields the protein CASSLSTGYNEKLFF.

The V call is TRBV7-6, the J call TRBJ1-5; 8 bases align to TRBD1. Germline assignment: CDR1 SGHVS and CDR2 FNYEAQ. The CDR3 contains 15 residues. J was trimmed by 3 bases and V by 5 bases; bases with no gene match: 6. DNA for the CDR3: TGTGCCAGCAGCCTACAGGGGGAGAACAATCAGCCCCAGCATTTT. This sequence encodes CASSLQGENNQPQHF.